This TCR beta chain emerged from a study of T-cell memory formation after mild COVID-19. Study in general: Most TCR clusters belonged to a single donor.

This clonotype was observed many times. The antigen is unknown. Libraries for TCRalpha and TCRbeta carried sample barcodes and unique molecular identifiers via 5'RACE. One entry per CDR3 protein results from TCRdb running MiXCR on the 5' RACE reads. The table lists under 650,000 distinct CDR3 sequences, roughly 17% of them singletons. CDR1 is SGHVS, CDR2 FQNEAQ, per germline. J gave up 7 bases and V 3 bases, and 10 bases lay outside the gene matches. There are 17 residues in the CDR3. Study results and caveats: Clones that shrank (day 15 to 85) were balanced CD4/CD8, whereas later expanders leaned CD4+. CD8+ contracting clones occupied EMRA, while CD4+ ones occupied mainly CM and EM.

This chain uses TRBV7-8 with TRBJ2-1, with 12 bases identical to TRBD2. The receptor comes from an adult woman who had mild COVID-19 (a few samples of this study predate the infection). Cell type and time point are not known. Sequenced input: PBMCs or a T cell subset sorted from them (not recorded which). Written as DNA, the CDR3 is TGTGCCAGCAGCTTGAGCCCTAGCGGGAGGGCCGTGAATGAGCAGTTCTTC. Amino acid sequence: CASSLSPSGRAVNEQFF.